This entry describes one T cell receptor beta chain. This record comes from a study of blood T cell repertoires in COVID-19. Study-level information: In each case, the material was cDNA or gDNA derived from T cells, B-cell-depleted T cells, or PBMCs.

Some clones are missing from TCRdb's copy, which holds only in-frame ones; the method was immunoSEQ multiplex PCR. The table includes hundreds of thousands of clones, about 87% detected once. Germline V gene data show CDR1 as KGHSH and CDR2 as LQKENI. V shed 2 bases, J shed 0 bases, and the junction held 6 bases outside the gene matches. The CDR3 is made up of 19 amino acids. The sequence was collected from a woman aged 18-29 years who had recovered from COVID-19. The rearrangement uses TRBV18 and TRBJ2-1; 14 bases are a match to TRBD2. Sequenced material: PBMCs or T cells enriched from blood (not recorded which). This CDR3 reads CASSPGLAGGLSSYNEQFF. As DNA, the CDR3 is TGTGCCAGCTCACCAGGACTAGCGGGGGGTCTTAGCTCCTACAATGAGCAGTTCTTC.